The 4 T cell receptor beta chains below all came from one sample that was sequenced in a study of cytomegalovirus exposure and HLA in healthy donors. PCR involved 60 Vbeta and 13 Jbeta primers. Profiled with immunoSEQ multiplex PCR; TCRdb holds only in-frame clones, not every one. This sample has 200,000 to 300,000 clones, with approximately 82% found just once. The source material was PBMCs. These receptors originate from a woman between 55 and 75 years old in good health and CMV-seropositive.

The chain is built from TRBV25-1 and TRBJ2-1, with D uncertain. Trimming stripped 5 bases from V and 3 bases from J, with 8 bases between. Germline V gives CDR1 MGHDK, CDR2 SYGVNS. There are 13 residues in the CDR3. The CDR3 protein is CASSQTYYNEQFF. CDR3 sequence (DNA): TGTGCCAGCAGTCAGACATACTACAATGAGCAGTTCTTC.

This rearrangement joins TRBV5-5 to TRBJ2-3; the D is unclear. Per the germline V gene, CDR1 is SGHKS and CDR2 is YYEKEE (reference sequence). Trimming removed 0 bases from V and 2 bases from J, with 7 bases in between. The CDR3 length is 14 residues. This CDR3 reads CASSLGASTDTQYF. DNA of the CDR3: TGTGCCAGCAGCTTGGGCGCGTCCACAGATACGCAGTATTTT.

This chain links TRBV5-4 with TRBJ2-5, with 11 positions matching TRBD2. CDR3 length: 16 amino acids. Unmatched junction bases numbered 5, after V lost 4 bases and J lost 0 bases. Germline CDR1 SGHNT, CDR2 YYREEE (reference sequence). CDR3 DNA sequence: TGTGCCAGCAGCACCGGGACTAGCGGAAACCAAGAGACCCAGTACTTC. It translates to CASSTGTSGNQETQYF. Drawing the rest from reference TRBV5-4 and TRBJ2-5, the complete variable domain is ETGVTQSPTHLIKTRGQQVTLRCSSQSGHNTVSWYQQALGQGPQFIFQYYREEENGRGNFPPRFSGLQFPNYSSELNVNALELDDSALYLCASSTGTSGNQETQYFGPGTRLLVL.

V and J are TRBV2 and TRBJ2-7; D possibly corresponds to TRBD1 (6 bases). This CDR3 spans 14 amino acids. V lost 8 bases, J lost 2 bases, and 16 bases lay in between. Germline CDR1 and CDR2: SNHLY and FYNNEI. In DNA form, the CDR3 reads TGTGCCAGCTCTAGCACCCAGGGGACCTACGAGCAGTACTTC. Encoded protein: CASSSTQGTYEQYF.